The 16 T cell receptor beta chains reported below all come from one sample, sequenced in a study of shared clonotypes between healthy human individuals. Naive CD8 cells lacked CD45RO, underwent positive selection for CCR7 and left out terminally differentiated effector memory CD45RA+ cells. Sequencing used immunoSEQ multiplex PCR; TCRdb keeps in-frame clones, though not all of them. The sample comprises millions of clones, about 93% of which are singletons, and 1.7% rests with the top ten. The sample taken for sequencing was naive CD8+ T cells from PBMCs. The receptors derive from a man in his late teens or twenties in good health. Some clones in this sample may be carry-over from other donors' samples.

The V call is TRBV11-2, the J call TRBJ2-2; 13 bases are a match to TRBD2. Germline values: CDR1 SGHAT, CDR2 FQNNGV. This CDR3 is built from 16 residues. After removal of 5 bases from V and 3 bases from J, the junction contained 3 bases not matched to a gene. The CDR3 bases are TGTGCCAGCAGCCCACTAGCGGGAGGGTACACCGGGGAGCTGTTTTTT. This gives the protein CASSPLAGGYTGELFF.

The J gene is TRBJ2-5, the V gene TRBV15; possibly TRBD2 for D (5 bases). Deletions cut 4 bases from V and 3 bases from J, with 18 bases between. Germline assignment: CDR1 LNHNV and CDR2 YYDKDF (reference sequence). CDR3 length: 16 amino acids. This CDR3 reads CATSTPSGRMKETQYF. The CDR3 DNA is TGTGCCACCAGCACCCCCAGCGGCAGGATGAAAGAGACCCAGTACTTC.

The chain employs TRBV27 and TRBJ2-1; 10 bases are shared with TRBD2. The germline V gene has CDR1 MNHEY and CDR2 SMNVEV (reference sequence). V shed 8 bases and J 4 bases; nucleotides not matched to a gene: 11. This CDR3 has 16 amino acids. The chain's CDR3 is CASPSGASGSYNEQFF. CDR3 bases: TGTGCCAGCCCTAGTGGGGCTAGCGGGAGTTACAATGAGCAGTTCTTC.

This clone was seen only once. This chain joins TRBV6-1 and TRBJ1-2, with 8 bases lining up with TRBD1. Losses at the gene ends were 5 bases for V and 7 bases for J; bases not matched to a gene: 12. The CDR3 is 15 residues long. Germline V gene lookup returns CDR1 MNHNS and CDR2 SASEGT. CDR3 residues: CASSPNLTGGPGYTF. DNA of the CDR3: TGTGCCAGCAGTCCAAACCTCACAGGGGGACCTGGCTACACCTTC.

This chain connects TRBV19 to TRBJ2-3, with 7 bases lining up with TRBD1. The germline CDR1 and CDR2 sequences are LNHDA and SQIVND (reference sequence). Unmatched junction bases numbered 3, after V lost 3 bases and J lost 6 bases. This CDR3 has 13 amino acids. The CDR3 loop is CASSMRGQDTQYF. The CDR3 nucleotides read TGTGCCAGTAGTATGAGGGGGCAGGATACGCAGTATTTT.

This clone was picked up one time. This chain links TRBV9 with TRBJ1-4; D is perhaps TRBD1 (6 bases). The length of the CDR3 is 13 residues. Germline CDR1 SGDLS, CDR2 YYNGEE. Trimming stripped 0 bases from V and 11 bases from J, with 11 bases between. CDR3: CASSVEGDTKLFF. The CDR3 bases are TGTGCCAGCAGCGTAGAGGGGGATACGAAACTGTTTTTT. The full variable domain, in which reference TRBV9 and TRBJ1-4 provide the parts outside the CDR3, is DSGVTQTPKHLITATGQRVTLRCSPRSGDLSVYWYQQSLDQGLQFLIQYYNGEERAKGNILERFSAQQFPDLHSELNLSSLELGDSALYFCASSVEGDTKLFFGSGTQLSVL.

This clone showed up just once. J is TRBJ2-3 and V is TRBV7-9; 7 positions agree with TRBD2. CDR3 size: 16 residues. V dropped 3 bases and J dropped 3; count of bases not matched to a gene: 9. The V gene's germline CDR1 is SEHNR and CDR2 FQNEAQ (reference sequence). The CDR3 sequence is CASSFEVGLETDTQYF. In nucleotides, the CDR3 is TGTGCCAGCAGCTTTGAGGTCGGACTAGAGACAGATACGCAGTATTTT.

CDR3 nucleotide sequence: TGTGCCAGCACTACCGGGACGGGCTCCTACAATGAGCAGTTCTTC. This gives the protein CASTTGTGSYNEQFF. The genes are TRBV25-1 and TRBJ2-1; D might be TRBD1 or TRBD2, each matching 5 bases. The V gene's germline CDR1 is MGHDK and CDR2 SYGVNS. The CDR3 is made up of 15 amino acids. Trimming removed 7 bases at V and 0 bases at J, with 13 bases between.

The chain joins TRBV19 to TRBJ2-7; D may be TRBD2 (6 bases). The CDR3 consists of 13 residues. From germline, CDR1 is LNHDA and CDR2 SQIVND (reference sequence). Trimming took 4 bases from V and 0 from J, leaving 7 bases between them. This CDR3 reads CASSKGLSYEQYF. DNA of the CDR3: TGTGCCAGTAGTAAGGGACTCTCCTACGAGCAGTACTTC.

The genes are TRBV7-9 and TRBJ2-7; 11 nucleotides line up with TRBD2. V trimming: 10 bases; J trimming: 0 bases; junction bases outside the gene matches: 8. The CDR3 length is 15 residues. CDR1 is SEHNR, CDR2 FQNEAQ, per germline (reference sequence). The CDR3 loop reads CAIFSGRAPSYEQYF. The CDR3 nucleotides are TGTGCCATCTTTAGCGGGAGGGCCCCCTCCTACGAGCAGTACTTC.

This chain joins TRBV5-1 and TRBJ1-5, with TRBD1 matching 9 bases. The ends lost 4 bases at V and 6 bases at J; junction bases unmatched: 5. In germline, CDR1 is SGHRS, CDR2 YFSETQ. This CDR3 region has 14 residues. The CDR3 loop is CASSAGTGSQPQHF. The DNA for the CDR3 is TGCGCCAGCAGCGCCGGGACAGGGAGTCAGCCCCAGCATTTT.

This chain links TRBV28 with TRBJ1-2; D is perhaps TRBD1 (6 bases). This CDR3 is 16 amino acids long. Germline V gene sequence: CDR1 MDHEN, CDR2 SYDVKM. V was cut by 3 bases and J by 6 bases, with 20 bases left in between. The DNA for the CDR3 is TGTGCCAGCAGTTTGGAGCGGGGGGGGCCCCTTGATGGCTACACCTTC. It encodes CASSLERGGPLDGYTF.

In this sample, this clone turned up a few times. The chain carries TRBV4-2 and TRBJ1-2; the D is unclear. Germline V gene sequence: CDR1 LGHNA, CDR2 YNFKEQ. This CDR3 comprises 15 residues. The V end lost 0 bases, the J end lost 6 bases, and 14 bases lay between the germline ends. CDR3 sequence reads: CASSQDRPLTDGYTF. The CDR3 DNA reads as TGTGCCAGCAGCCAAGACAGGCCCCTAACGGATGGCTACACCTTC.

The rearrangement links TRBV27 to TRBJ2-7; possibly TRBD1 or TRBD2 for D (5 bases each). V lost 5 bases to trimming and J lost 6 bases, with 17 bases between them. Germline V gene lookup returns CDR1 MNHEY and CDR2 SMNVEV (reference sequence). The length of the CDR3 is 14 residues. The CDR3 coding sequence is TGTGCCAGCAGTAACCGGGACCTGCGTTCCGAGCAGTACTTC. Translating gives CASSNRDLRSEQYF.

This chain joins TRBV5-1 and TRBJ2-7; no clear D. This CDR3 region has 13 residues. CDR1 is SGHRS, CDR2 YFSETQ, per germline. The V end lost 7 bases, the J end lost 2 bases, and 13 bases lay between the germline ends. DNA of the CDR3: TGCGCCAGCTGCGTGGTTCCAACCTACGAGCAGTACTTC. Its protein product is CASCVVPTYEQYF.

Worth noting for this clone: The sample carries other DNA sequences with the same CDR3. The chain combines TRBV6-1 with TRBJ1-3; unclear D gene. The CDR3 is 16 residues long. CDR1 MNHNS and CDR2 SASEGT come from the germline V gene. V lost 0 bases and J lost 0, with 9 bases in between. CDR3 DNA sequence: TGTGCCAGCAGTGAAGCGCGGGGATTCTCTGGAAACACCATATATTTT. This gives the protein CASSEARGFSGNTIYF.